This is a list of T cell receptor beta chains from one sample in a study of T cell repertoires in cytomegalovirus infection. Their antigens are not known. TCRdb used MiXCR to reprocess the reads, holding one entry per CDR3 protein. The repertoire holds roughly 730,000 distinct CDR3 sequences, with around 31% as singletons. This specimen consisted of cultured PBMCs, obtained from culture after CMV antigen stimulation. These receptors originate from a human donor in good health (CMV status not recorded). Some clones in this sample may be carry-over from other donors' samples. CDR3s include the opening cysteine and the closing phenylalanine or tryptophan. Each record gives: V gene, clone size, J gene, D gene, CDR3 DNA, CDR3 protein. The D gene is left open where the match is weak. Size values are once, few and many counts, or a class for expanded clones, and some rows have none.

TRBV7-9	few	TRBJ2-3	-	TGTGCCAGCAGCCCAAGGGTGTCGGTAGAAGATACGCAGTATTTT	CASSPRVSVEDTQYF
TRBV20-1	-	TRBJ2-2	-	TGCAGTGCTAGATTCCAGGGAACCGGGGAGCTGTTTTTT	CSARFQGTGELFF
TRBV19	few	TRBJ1-2	-	TGTGCCAGTAGTATATTACCCGGGCAGGCCGACTATGGCTACACCTTC	CASSILPGQADYGYTF
TRBV7-8	-	TRBJ2-5	TRBD2	TGTGCCAGCAGCCCTAAGCGGGGGGGACGACAAGAGACCCAGTGCTTC	CASSPKRGGRQETQCF
TRBV25-1	-	TRBJ2-5	-	TGTGCCAGCAGTGAACCGGGAATGCTGGGACAAGAGACCCAGTACTTC	CASSEPGMLGQETQYF
TRBV7-2	many	TRBJ1-1	-	TGTGCCAGCAGCTTTGGGGGGATGGGGAACACTGAAGCTTTCTTT	CASSFGGMGNTEAFF
TRBV12-3/TRBV12-4	few	TRBJ1-3	-	TGTGCCAGCGAAAGGAACTCTGGAAACACCATATATTTT	CASERNSGNTIYF
TRBV4-1	-	TRBJ2-3	-	TGCGCCAGCAGCCAAGATCTGAACAGGGAGTTATATACGCAGTATTTT	CASSQDLNRELYTQYF
TRBV12-3/TRBV12-4	few	TRBJ1-6	-	TGTGCCAGCAGTTGGCAGGGTTTTCAGAATTCACCCCTCCACTTT	CASSWQGFQNSPLHF
TRBV12-5	-	TRBJ2-1	-	TGTGCTAGTGGTACAGGACAGTCCCTTCTAGATGAGCAGTTCTTC	CASGTGQSLLDEQFF
TRBV12-3/TRBV12-4	many	TRBJ1-4	TRBD1	TGTGCCAGCATGAACCCCTTGACAGGGTACGAAAAACTGTTTTTT	CASMNPLTGYEKLFF
TRBV7-9	many	TRBJ1-5	TRBD1	TGTGCCAGCACCACAGGGGGTTCTCAGCCCCAGCATTTT	CASTTGGSQPQHF
TRBV28	few	TRBJ1-1	-	TGTGCCAGCAGCGTGGGGGGGTTTGACACTGAAGCTTTCTTT	CASSVGGFDTEAFF
TRBV6-1	few	TRBJ2-1	TRBD1	TGTGCCGGCCGGGACAGGGTTATGGGTGAGCAGTTCTTC	CAGRDRVMGEQFF
TRBV6-1	-	TRBJ2-1	-	TGTGCCAGCAGTGAGGAAGGCAGATTCGATACCTACAATGAGCAGTTCTTC	CASSEEGRFDTYNEQFF
TRBV6-1	few	TRBJ1-1	-	TGTGCCAGCAGTGAAGGGCAGGGCGTACAGGCTTTCTTT	CASSEGQGVQAFF
TRBV7-2	-	TRBJ1-2	-	TGTGCCAGCAGCTTACCCCGGGCCGGTGGTGGCTACACCTTC	CASSLPRAGGGYTF
TRBV6-2/TRBV6-3	few	TRBJ1-5	-	TGTGCCAGCAGTTACCCACTACCGGACCCTGCGAGCAATCAGCCCCAGCATTTT	CASSYPLPDPASNQPQHF
TRBV14	-	TRBJ2-1	TRBD2	TGTGCCAGCAACACTAGCGGTTCCTACAATGAGCAGTTCTTC	CASNTSGSYNEQFF
TRBV7-8	-	TRBJ2-3	-	TGTGCCAGCACCCACGCTGATCTCACAGATACGCAGTATTTT	CASTHADLTDTQYF
TRBV7-8	many	TRBJ1-1	-	TGTGCCAGCAGCTTAGGACCGGAGCGGACTGAAGCTTTCTTT	CASSLGPERTEAFF
TRBV5-4	-	TRBJ2-3	-	TGTGCCAGCAACCGGGCCGAGAGCACAGATACGCAGTATTTT	CASNRAESTDTQYF
TRBV18	few	TRBJ2-1	-	TGTGCCAGCTCACCACTAAATACGGAGCAGTTCTTC	CASSPLNTEQFF
TRBV28	-	TRBJ2-5	TRBD2	TGTGCCGCTCAGGTCCCGGGAGGACAAGAGACCCAGTACTTC	CAAQVPGGQETQYF
TRBV10-3	-	TRBJ2-3	-	TGTGCCATCAGTGTTACAGATACGCAGTATTTT	CAISVTDTQYF
TRBV28	few	TRBJ1-3	-	TGTGCCAGCAGCGCCTGGGCGAATTCTGGAAACACCATATATTTT	CASSAWANSGNTIYF